Detailed here is one T cell receptor (beta chain). Libraries were prepared by immunoSEQ multiplex PCR; TCRdb keeps only in-frame clonotypes and omits some of them. This sample yields roughly 14,000 clones, of which approximately 78% are seen a single time; 12% belongs to the top ten. This sample was included in a study of technical replicates of blood from a handful of donors. V gave up 9 bases and J gave up 1 base, with 19 bases separating them. This CDR3 has 15 amino acids. The germline gives CDR1 MDHEN, CDR2 SYDVKM. The chain joins TRBV28 to TRBJ2-7; D may be TRBD2 (5 bases). The sequence derives from a human donor in good health. Sequencing was done on a sample of PBMCs. CDR3 in DNA: TGTGCCAGTTCATTCGGAGGACCGTTGTCCTACGAGCAGTACTTC. Translation gives CASSFGGPLSYEQYF.